This record looks at one T cell receptor (beta chain) sequence and its context. The recovered donors of Cohort 3 showed two negative PCRs, clearance, or symptom resolution. The data are from a study of blood T cell repertoires in COVID-19. With 5 bases removed from V and 8 bases from J, the gap between germline ends came to 15 bases. This CDR3 comprises 14 residues. Germline V CDR1 and CDR2: SEHNR, FQNEAQ (reference sequence). Using immunoSEQ multiplex PCR, the repertoire was profiled, and TCRdb retains in-frame clones only, with some absent. The data hold over 150,000 clones, with around 84% observed a single time.

Input material: PBMCs or T cells enriched from blood (not recorded which). The chain recombines TRBV7-9 with TRBJ1-4; D call uncertain. This sequence was found in a man aged 50-59 years who had recovered from COVID-19. The CDR3 here is CASSNIPGGEKLFF. CDR3 nucleotides: TGTGCCAGCAGCAATATCCCCGGAGGGGAAAAACTGTTTTTT.